This T cell receptor (beta chain) stems from a study of TIL therapy for anti-PD-1-resistant metastatic lung cancer. The CDR3 totals 14 residues. Per the germline V gene, CDR1 is SGHTA and CDR2 is FQGNSA. Between the trimmed V and J ends, which lost 3 bases and 0 bases, there was a span of 6 bases. Time point in this sample: pre-treatment sample, taken before nivolumab and TIL therapy. Adults with stage 4 NSCLC were enrolled in a phase I trial. This was the immunoSEQ v3 assay. This table comes from immunoSEQ multiplex PCR, and its TCRdb copy is limited to in-frame clones, with some not included. The sample yields some 37,000 clones, roughly 80% seen once.

The TCR was taken from a person aged 25 to 85 with non-small cell lung cancer. The input for sequencing was blood, taken at baseline. The chain combines TRBV7-2 with TRBJ1-5; D not resolved. The CDR3 is CASSFLNSNQPQHF. The CDR3 DNA reads TGTGCCAGCAGCTTCTTAAATAGCAATCAGCCCCAGCATTTT. Supplemented by reference TRBV7-2 and TRBJ1-5, the full variable domain reads GAGVSQSPSNKVTEKGKDVELRCDPISGHTALYWYRQSLGQGLEFLIYFQGNSAPDKSGLPSDRFSAERTGGSVSTLTIQRTQQEDSAVYLCASSFLNSNQPQHFGDGTRLSIL.